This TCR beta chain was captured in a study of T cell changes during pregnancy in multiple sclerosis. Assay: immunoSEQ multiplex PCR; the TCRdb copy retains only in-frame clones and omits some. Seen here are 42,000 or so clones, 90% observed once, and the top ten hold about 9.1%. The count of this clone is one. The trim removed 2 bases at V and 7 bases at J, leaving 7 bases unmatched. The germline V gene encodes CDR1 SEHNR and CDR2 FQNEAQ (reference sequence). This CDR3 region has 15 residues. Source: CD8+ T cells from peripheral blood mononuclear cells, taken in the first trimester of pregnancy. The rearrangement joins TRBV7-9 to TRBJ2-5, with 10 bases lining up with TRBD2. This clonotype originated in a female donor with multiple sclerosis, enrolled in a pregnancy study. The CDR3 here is CASSLLLAGDATQYF. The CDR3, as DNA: TGTGCCAGCAGCTTATTGCTAGCGGGAGATGCGACCCAGTACTTC.